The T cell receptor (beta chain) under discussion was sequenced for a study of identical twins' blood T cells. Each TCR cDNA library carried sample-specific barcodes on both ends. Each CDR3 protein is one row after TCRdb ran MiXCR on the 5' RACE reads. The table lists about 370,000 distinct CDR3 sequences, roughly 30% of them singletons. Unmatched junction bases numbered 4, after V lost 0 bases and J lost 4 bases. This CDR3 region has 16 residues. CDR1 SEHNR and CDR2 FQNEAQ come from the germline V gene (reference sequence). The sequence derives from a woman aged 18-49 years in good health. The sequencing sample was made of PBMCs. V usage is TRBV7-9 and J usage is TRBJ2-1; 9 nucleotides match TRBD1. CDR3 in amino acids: CASSLAGTGRYNEQFF. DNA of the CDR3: TGTGCCAGCAGCTTAGCCGGGACAGGGAGATACAATGAGCAGTTCTTC.